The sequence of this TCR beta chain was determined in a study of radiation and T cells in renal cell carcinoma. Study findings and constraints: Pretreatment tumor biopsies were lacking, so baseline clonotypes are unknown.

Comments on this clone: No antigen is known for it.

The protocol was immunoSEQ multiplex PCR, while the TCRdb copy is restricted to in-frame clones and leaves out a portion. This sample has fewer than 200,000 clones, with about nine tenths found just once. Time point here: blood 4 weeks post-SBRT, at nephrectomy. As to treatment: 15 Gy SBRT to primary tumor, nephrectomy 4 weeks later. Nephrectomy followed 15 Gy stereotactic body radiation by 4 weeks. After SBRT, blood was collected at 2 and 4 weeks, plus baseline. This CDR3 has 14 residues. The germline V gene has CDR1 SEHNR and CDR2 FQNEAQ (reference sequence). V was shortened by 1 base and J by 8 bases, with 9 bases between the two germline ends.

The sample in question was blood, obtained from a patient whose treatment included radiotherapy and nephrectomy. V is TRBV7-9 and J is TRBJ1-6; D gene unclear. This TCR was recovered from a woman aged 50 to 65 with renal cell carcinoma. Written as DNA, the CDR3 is TGTGCCAGCAGCTTAGGACTTCGGGATTCACCCCTCCACTTT. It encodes CASSLGLRDSPLHF.